This is a list of T cell receptor beta chains from one sample in a study of identical twins. In TCRdb, the 5' RACE reads were re-called with MiXCR into one record per CDR3 protein. The sample carries 550,000 to 700,000 distinct CDR3 sequences, approximately 22% recorded once. Another study also made use of these data, one on T cells expressing NK-cell markers.

The sample taken for sequencing was PBMCs. The receptor set was obtained from a woman aged 18-30 years in good health. Each CDR3 is given with its conserved first and last residue. A D gene is named only where the DNA matches it firmly. Clone size is not always given. Where it is, it says once, few, many or a class for expanded clones.

>TRBJ2-2|TRBV6-2/TRBV6-3|.|.|13
CAIGRSWAGELFF
TGTGCCATCGGGCGGAGTTGGGCCGGGGAGCTGTTTTTT
>TRBJ2-7|TRBV5-1|many|TRBD1|15
CASSRTGGYSYEQYF
TGCGCCAGCAGCCGGACAGGGGGCTACTCCTACGAGCAGTACTTC
>TRBJ2-7|TRBV11-2|.|.|13
CASSRSGLYEQYF
TGTGCCAGCAGCCGATCAGGGTTGTACGAGCAGTACTTC
>TRBJ1-1|TRBV12-3/TRBV12-4|few|.|14
CASSFDSLNTEAFF
TGTGCCAGCAGTTTTGACAGCCTGAACACTGAAGCTTTCTTT
>TRBJ2-5|TRBV12-3/TRBV12-4|few|TRBD2|15
CASSPPSGGQETQYF
TGTGCCAGCAGCCCCCCTAGCGGGGGGCAGGAGACCCAGTACTTC
>TRBJ2-3|TRBV20-1|.|TRBD2|12
CSALAGADTKYF
TGCAGTGCTCTAGCGGGGGCAGATACGAAGTATTTT
>TRBJ2-3|TRBV6-5|.|.|15
CASSYTSTLTDTQYF
TGTGCCAGCAGTTACACCTCTACTCTCACAGATACGCAGTATTTT
>TRBJ1-1|TRBV7-2|.|.|14
CASSLVEGSTEAFF
TGTGCCAGCAGCTTAGTTGAGGGCTCCACTGAAGCTTTCTTT
>TRBJ1-2|TRBV12-3/TRBV12-4|many|TRBD1|15
CASSWGQGAEDGYTF
TGTGCCAGCAGTTGGGGACAGGGAGCTGAAGATGGCTACACCTTC
>TRBJ2-7|TRBV6-1|few|TRBD1|13
CASRTGGGYEQYF
TGTGCCAGCAGGACAGGGGGTGGCTACGAGCAGTACTTC
>TRBJ1-3|TRBV12-3/TRBV12-4|.|.|16
CASSLAAGGTSSTIYF
TGTGCCAGCAGTTTAGCAGCCGGGGGGACCTCGAGCACCATATATTTT
>TRBJ2-1|TRBV5-6|.|TRBD1|15
CASSPGTGEGHEQFF
TGTGCCAGCAGCCCCGGGACAGGGGAGGGTCATGAGCAGTTCTTC
>TRBJ2-3|TRBV4-3|.|.|16
CASSQDSGGNTDTQYF
TGCGCCAGCAGCCAAGATTCGGGCGGGAACACAGATACGCAGTATTTT
>TRBJ1-1|TRBV30|few|.|12
CAWLRLGTEAFF
TGTGCCTGGCTGAGACTTGGCACTGAAGCTTTCTTT
>TRBJ1-1|TRBV6-2/TRBV6-3|.|.|15
CASSPEGTGNPEAFF
TGTGCCAGCAGTCCCGAGGGGACGGGTAACCCTGAAGCTTTCTTT
>TRBJ2-3|TRBV9|few|.|16
CASTLEIGDPTDTQYF
TGTGCCAGCACTCTCGAGATCGGCGACCCCACAGATACGCAGTATTTT
>TRBJ2-2|TRBV20-1|.|.|14
CSAMDLRGSGELFF
TGCAGTGCCATGGACCTTCGCGGTTCCGGGGAGCTGTTTTTT
>TRBJ2-1|TRBV4-1|few|.|16
CASSQVSQGRNNEQFF
TGCGCCAGCAGCCAAGTATCACAGGGAAGGAACAATGAGCAGTTCTTC
>TRBJ2-5|TRBV15|few|.|15
CATSRDPGWEETQYF
TGTGCCACCAGCAGAGATCCCGGGTGGGAGGAGACCCAGTACTTC
>TRBJ2-1|TRBV20-1|.|TRBD2|15
CSARRSEIRGGHRIF
TGCAGTGCTCGGAGAAGTGAAATACGGGGGGGGCATAGGATCTTC
>TRBJ2-5|TRBV12-3/TRBV12-4|.|.|11
CASTQQETQYF
TGTGCCAGCACTCAACAAGAGACCCAGTACTTC
>TRBJ1-2|TRBV6-5|few|.|17
CASTSPGVRAHNYGYTF
TGTGCCAGCACTTCTCCCGGGGTCAGGGCCCATAACTATGGCTACACCTTC
>TRBJ2-5|TRBV29-1|.|TRBD1|13
CSLTTGPQETQYF
TGCAGCCTTACGACAGGGCCACAAGAGACCCAGTACTTC
>TRBJ2-7|TRBV6-2/TRBV6-3|few|TRBD2|15
CASSSGTSGTREQYF
TGTGCCAGCAGTTCCGGGACTAGCGGGACTCGCGAGCAGTACTTC
>TRBJ2-1|TRBV10-3|few|.|14
CAIIYGETYNEQFF
TGTGCCATCATCTACGGGGAAACCTACAATGAGCAGTTCTTC
>TRBJ1-2|TRBV20-1|few|.|14
CSARRPGPGYGYTF
TGCAGTGCTAGACGACCGGGACCGGGGTATGGCTACACCTTC
>TRBJ2-1|TRBV12-3/TRBV12-4|.|.|14
CASSFGTMGNEQFF
TGTGCCAGCAGTTTCGGGACGATGGGCAATGAGCAGTTCTTC
>TRBJ2-7|TRBV4-3|many|TRBD2|17
CASSQEGDRAGVNEQYF
TGCGCCAGCAGCCAAGAGGGGGACCGCGCGGGAGTTAACGAGCAGTACTTC
>TRBJ2-7|TRBV6-5|.|.|15
CASSYSGTHLYEQYF
TGTGCCAGCAGTTACTCCGGGACTCACCTCTACGAGCAGTACTTC
>TRBJ2-1|TRBV5-1|.|.|15
CASSSRSPLEYEQFF
TGCGCCAGCAGCTCGCGGTCCCCCCTAGAATATGAGCAGTTCTTC
>TRBJ1-1|TRBV7-2|few|.|12
CASSKKGIEAFF
TGTGCCAGCAGCAAAAAAGGCATTGAAGCTTTCTTT
>TRBJ2-2|TRBV4-3|many|.|14
CASSQDRRTGELFF
TGCGCCAGCAGCCAAGATAGGCGCACCGGGGAGCTGTTTTTT
>TRBJ1-5|TRBV7-2|few|.|15
CASSLTRYSNQPQHF
TGTGCCAGCAGCTTAACCAGGTATAGCAATCAGCCCCAGCATTTT
>TRBJ1-2|TRBV6-1|.|TRBD1|13
CASSGQGGNGYTF
TGTGCCAGCAGTGGACAGGGGGGAAATGGCTACACCTTC
>TRBJ2-7|TRBV5-1|few|TRBD1|15
CASSLEGAFSYEQYF
TGCGCCAGCAGCTTGGAGGGGGCCTTCTCCTACGAGCAGTACTTC
>TRBJ2-7|TRBV6-1|.|TRBD1|15
CASSEPGQGGYEQYF
TGTGCCAGCAGTGAACCGGGACAGGGAGGCTACGAGCAGTACTTC
>TRBJ2-3|TRBV7-9|few|.|15
CASSTYHLSTDTQYF
TGTGCCAGCAGCACATACCACCTTAGCACAGATACGCAGTATTTT
>TRBJ1-1|TRBV20-1|.|.|14
CSARDNRHYTEAFF
TGCAGTGCTAGAGATAACCGTCACTACACTGAAGCTTTCTTT
>TRBJ2-5|TRBV6-2/TRBV6-3|.|.|13
CASSVQEIETQYF
TGTGCCAGCAGCGTCCAGGAAATCGAGACCCAGTACTTC
>TRBJ1-2|TRBV20-1|.|.|13
CSAEEEGFYGYTF
TGCAGTGCCGAGGAGGAGGGATTTTATGGCTACACCTTC
>TRBJ2-1|TRBV5-1|.|TRBD2|15
CASSVTSGSYNEQFF
TGCGCCAGCAGCGTCACTAGCGGTTCCTACAATGAGCAGTTCTTC
>TRBJ1-5|TRBV19|.|TRBD1|16
CASIGGTGWGNQPQHF
TGTGCCAGTATCGGCGGGACAGGGTGGGGCAATCAGCCCCAGCATTTT
>TRBJ2-1|TRBV7-2|.|.|14
CASRQGLGRDEQFF
TGTGCCAGCAGACAAGGACTCGGTAGGGATGAGCAGTTCTTC
>TRBJ1-2|TRBV3-1|.|.|16
CASSQDPRPAYYGYTF
TGTGCCAGCAGCCAAGATCCCCGACCGGCCTACTATGGCTACACCTTC
>TRBJ1-5|TRBV20-1|few|TRBD1|14
CSAVNRDSHQPQHF
TGCAGTGCTGTTAATCGGGACAGCCATCAGCCCCAGCATTTT
>TRBJ2-3|TRBV12-3/TRBV12-4|.|.|14
CASSLVAFTDTQYF
TGTGCCAGCAGTTTAGTCGCTTTCACAGATACGCAGTATTTT
>TRBJ2-5|TRBV25-1|few|TRBD1|16
CASSERGRGGQETQYF
TGTGCCAGCAGTGAAAGGGGGCGAGGTGGGCAAGAGACCCAGTACTTC
>TRBJ2-7|TRBV20-1|.|.|11
CSEVGGYEQYF
TGCAGTGAAGTAGGGGGCTACGAGCAGTACTTC
>TRBJ1-6|TRBV10-3|many|TRBD1|14
CAIRTGGIDSPLHF
TGTGCCATACGGACAGGGGGCATTGATTCACCCCTCCACTTT
>TRBJ1-1|TRBV5-1|many|.|13
CASSLSVNTEAFF
TGTGCCAGCAGCTTATCTGTGAACACTGAAGCTTTCTTT
>TRBJ2-3|TRBV4-3|.|.|15
CASSHDTGTTDTQYF
TGCGCCAGCAGCCACGACACCGGGACCACAGATACGCAGTATTTT
>TRBJ2-7|TRBV7-2|.|.|14
CASSLITAGFEQYF
TGTGCCAGCAGCTTAATTACGGCGGGATTCGAGCAGTACTTC
>TRBJ2-2|TRBV9|.|TRBD1|17
CASSVEGATGDTGELFF
TGTGCCAGCAGCGTAGAGGGAGCGACAGGGGACACCGGGGAGCTGTTTTTT
>TRBJ2-5|TRBV21-1|many|.|13
CASTLPHRETQYF
TGTGCCAGCACGCTACCGCACAGAGAGACCCAGTACTTC
>TRBJ2-7|TRBV5-1|many|.|12
CASSLERGEQYF
TGCGCCAGCAGCTTGGAAAGGGGCGAGCAGTACTTC
>TRBJ2-1|TRBV12-3/TRBV12-4|.|.|12
CASSFAAGEQFF
TGTGCCAGCAGTTTCGCCGCCGGTGAGCAGTTCTTC
>TRBJ2-5|TRBV7-2|.|TRBD2|15
CASSRSGRPQETQYF
TGTGCCAGCAGCCGAAGCGGGAGGCCCCAAGAGACCCAGTACTTC
>TRBJ1-6|TRBV5-1|.|.|14
CASSYDLVASPLHF
TGCGCCAGCAGCTATGACCTCGTGGCTTCACCCCTCCACTTT
>TRBJ2-3|TRBV7-2|.|.|14
CASSLVANTDTQYF
TGTGCCAGCAGCTTAGTTGCTAACACAGATACGCAGTATTTT